This T cell receptor beta chain was sequenced in a study of cytomegalovirus exposure and HLA in healthy donors. Trimming removed 5 bases from V and 6 bases from J; junction bases left unmatched: 8. Per the germline V gene, CDR1 is LNHNV and CDR2 is YYDKDF (reference sequence). This CDR3 comprises 14 residues. Primers for the PCR totalled 60 Vbeta and 13 Jbeta. The assay was immunoSEQ multiplex PCR, and TCRdb's table has in-frame clones only and misses some. In the table there are 160,000 or so clones, about 79% of which are singletons. As for this clone: Its cognate antigen is unknown.

Whole-study results and caveats: 87-base-pair reads could not separate some V segments, including TRBV6-2 and TRBV6-3.

V is TRBV15 and J is TRBJ2-3; 7 bases are shared with TRBD1. The sequence derives from a man between 50 and 59 years old in good health and CMV-seropositive. The source material was PBMCs. The CDR3 nucleotides read TGTGCCACCAGCGGTAAAACAGGGGTTGATACGCAGTATTTT. Protein product: CATSGKTGVDTQYF.